Listed here are 32 T cell receptor beta chains from one sample, sequenced in a study of T cell changes during pregnancy in multiple sclerosis. The table came from immunoSEQ multiplex PCR; TCRdb's copy has only in-frame clones and leaves some out. Of about 100,000 clones in the sample, around 93% were seen once. This specimen consisted of peripheral blood, obtained after pregnancy. These receptors came from a female donor with multiple sclerosis, enrolled in a pregnancy study.

The chain combines TRBV6-5 with TRBJ2-1; D is undetermined. Germline loops: CDR1 MNHEY, CDR2 SVGAGI. The CDR3 totals 12 residues. Trimming took off 6 bases at V and 7 bases at J, with 10 bases between the two ends. The CDR3 protein is CASRSPRNEQFF. CDR3 nucleotides: TGTGCCAGCAGATCCCCCCGGAATGAGCAGTTCTTC.

V and J are TRBV6-1 and TRBJ1-2; D ambiguous. This CDR3 spans 11 amino acids. The germline CDR1 and CDR2 sequences are MNHNS and SASEGT. Trimming took off 5 bases at V and 6 bases at J, with 7 bases between the two ends. CDR3 bases: TGTGCCAGCAGTAACGGGGATGGCTACACCTTC. Translating it yields CASSNGDGYTF.

The gene calls are TRBV25-1 and TRBJ2-7; weak D call: TRBD1 (7 bases). The V gene's germline CDR1 is MGHDK and CDR2 SYGVNS. The CDR3 length is 14 residues. V was shortened by 1 base and J by 5 bases, with 12 bases between the two germline ends. CDR3 bases: TGTGCCAGCAGTGAATCCCAGGGGGGAGACGAGCAGTACTTC. Translating gives CASSESQGGDEQYF.

The chain couples TRBV6-1 to TRBJ2-7, with D possibly TRBD2 on 5 matching bases. Germline V gene lookup returns CDR1 MNHNS and CDR2 SASEGT. CDR3 length: 12 residues. V lost 2 bases, J lost 4 bases, and 6 bases lay in between. The CDR3 sequence: CASSETGYEQYF. The CDR3 nucleotides are TGTGCCAGCAGTGAAACGGGGTACGAGCAGTACTTC.

V gene TRBV7-6 combines with J gene TRBJ2-5, with TRBD2 matching over 10 bases. Germline V gives CDR1 SGHVS, CDR2 FNYEAQ. J was trimmed by 2 bases and V by 2 bases; bases with no gene match: 8. CDR3 size: 17 residues. The CDR3 nucleotides are TGTGCCAGCAGCTTAATAGTAGCGGGAGGCACACAAGAGACCCAGTACTTC. Translated, it gives CASSLIVAGGTQETQYF.

This clone was recorded once. V and J are TRBV6-1 and TRBJ2-7, with 8 bases identical to TRBD2. V was pared by 6 bases and J by 4 bases, with 8 bases of the junction left unmatched. Germline V gives CDR1 MNHNS, CDR2 SASEGT. CDR3 length equals 14 residues. CDR3 amino acids: CASRSGTSGYEQYF. CDR3 nucleotides: TGTGCCAGCAGGTCCGGGACTAGTGGGTACGAGCAGTACTTC.

V gene TRBV28 combines with J gene TRBJ1-5; no clear D. This CDR3 is 15 amino acids long. Germline V gene data show CDR1 as MDHEN and CDR2 as SYDVKM. V dropped 8 bases and J dropped 2 bases, with 16 bases sitting between them. CDR3 loop: CASGPKESGNQPQHF. CDR3 in DNA: TGTGCCAGCGGCCCGAAAGAATCAGGCAATCAGCCCCAGCATTTT. Full variable domain (outside the CDR3, taken from reference TRBV28 and TRBJ1-5): DVKVTQSSRYLVKRTGEKVFLECVQDMDHENMFWYRQDPGLGLRLIYFSYDVKMKEKGDIPEGYSVSREKKERFSLILESASTNQTSMYLCASGPKESGNQPQHFGDGTRLSIL.

The chain couples TRBV6-6 to TRBJ2-3; D uncertain. Germline V gene data show CDR1 as MNHNY and CDR2 as SVGAGI (reference sequence). The ends were cut back, 11 bases at V and 2 bases at J, with 14 bases in the middle. This CDR3 region has 13 residues. Here the CDR3 DNA reads TGTGCCGCCAGGCAGTCGTCCACAGATACGCAGTATTTT. Protein product: CAARQSSTDTQYF.

The chain has TRBV6-6 and TRBJ2-7; no reliable D call. Germline CDR1 and CDR2: MNHNY and SVGAGI (reference sequence). Trimming removed 0 bases at V and 5 bases at J, with 14 bases between. The CDR3 is 15 residues long. The CDR3 spells CASSYSNRASHEQYF. Here the CDR3 DNA reads TGTGCCAGCAGTTACTCGAATAGAGCGTCCCACGAGCAGTACTTC.

This sequence joins TRBV27 and TRBJ1-1, with D perhaps TRBD1 (5 bases). Trimming removed 4 bases from V and 1 base from J, with 10 bases in between. The CDR3 runs to 14 residues. CDR1 and CDR2 (germline): MNHEY, SMNVEV (reference sequence). DNA for the CDR3: TGTGCCAGCAGTTCGACCACAGGGAACACTGAAGCTTTCTTT. This translates into CASSSTTGNTEAFF.

This sequence joins TRBV6-5 and TRBJ2-3; D unclear. The germline gives CDR1 MNHEY, CDR2 SVGAGI. V was shortened by 2 bases and J by 2 bases, with 11 bases between the two germline ends. The CDR3 runs 15 residues. CDR3 bases: TGTGCCAGCAGTTACCGCGAATTAAACACAGATACGCAGTATTTT. Amino acids: CASSYRELNTDTQYF.

J is TRBJ2-2 and V is TRBV18; 8 bases are shared with TRBD1. Trimming took 2 bases from V and 6 from J; bases not matched to a gene: 11. The CDR3 totals 17 residues. Germline values: CDR1 KGHSH, CDR2 LQKENI. DNA for the CDR3: TGTGCCAGCTCACCAATGAACAGGGGGAGTTGGGCCGGGGAGCTGTTTTTT. This translates into CASSPMNRGSWAGELFF.

The chain combines TRBV18 with TRBJ1-5, with TRBD1 matching over 7 bases. Germline V gene sequence: CDR1 KGHSH, CDR2 LQKENI. The CDR3 is 15 residues long. Unmatched junction bases numbered 3, after V lost 3 bases and J lost 1 base. The CDR3: CASSPEGQSNQPQHF. The CDR3 DNA follows: TGTGCCAGCTCACCGGAGGGACAGAGCAATCAGCCCCAGCATTTT.

The rearrangement joins TRBV9 to TRBJ2-7; maybe TRBD1 (6 bases). The CDR3 has 15 amino acids. Trimming removed 2 bases from V and 6 bases from J, with 18 bases in between. Germline values: CDR1 SGDLS, CDR2 YYNGEE. DNA for the CDR3: TGTGCCAGCAGCGTCGAAGCACAGGGCACTGGCGAGCAGTACTTC. Amino acids: CASSVEAQGTGEQYF. Filled out from reference TRBV9 and TRBJ2-7, the complete variable domain reads DSGVTQTPKHLITATGQRVTLRCSPRSGDLSVYWYQQSLDQGLQFLIQYYNGEERAKGNILERFSAQQFPDLHSELNLSSLELGDSALYFCASSVEAQGTGEQYFGPGTRLTVT.

The chain joins TRBV13 to TRBJ2-6, with D possibly being TRBD1 (5 bases). The CDR3 contains 16 residues. Trimming left V 5 bases short and J 1 base short, with 12 bases between. Germline assignment: CDR1 PRHDT and CDR2 FYEKMQ (reference sequence). Here the CDR3 reads CASSPRAVSGANVLTF. The CDR3 region has the DNA TGTGCCAGCAGCCCCAGGGCCGTATCTGGGGCCAACGTCCTGACTTTC.

This clone has only one observation. The gene calls are TRBV9 and TRBJ2-1, with 9 bases aligning to TRBD1. This CDR3 contains 16 residues. V lost 0 bases, J lost 7 bases, and 8 bases stayed unmatched. Looked up from germline, CDR1 is SGDLS and CDR2 is YYNGEE. CDR3 coding DNA: TGTGCCAGCAGCGTAGTTGCACAGGGGGCCTTAAATGAGCAGTTCTTC. It specifies CASSVVAQGALNEQFF. Complete variable domain (other parts from reference TRBV9 and TRBJ2-1): DSGVTQTPKHLITATGQRVTLRCSPRSGDLSVYWYQQSLDQGLQFLIQYYNGEERAKGNILERFSAQQFPDLHSELNLSSLELGDSALYFCASSVVAQGALNEQFFGPGTRLTVL.

This chain uses TRBV11-1 with TRBJ1-2; 7 bases map to TRBD1. Trimming removed 0 bases from V and 8 bases from J; junction bases left unmatched: 9. Germline CDR1 reads SGHAT; CDR2 reads FQDESV (reference sequence). The CDR3 is 15 amino acids. CDR3 region: CASSLALTGLSGYTF. In nucleotides, the CDR3 is TGTGCCAGCAGCTTAGCGCTGACAGGGCTAAGCGGCTACACCTTC.

V gene TRBV9 combines with J gene TRBJ2-7; TRBD1 matches 7 bases. There are 15 residues in the CDR3. CDR1 and CDR2 from the germline V gene are SGDLS and YYNGEE. The junction had 12 bases not matched to a gene; V was cut back by 6 bases and J by 3 bases. CDR3 DNA: TGTGCCAGCACCGGTAAACGGGACAGTTTCTACGAGCAGTACTTC. Its translation is CASTGKRDSFYEQYF.

The chain carries TRBV15 and TRBJ2-7, with 8 bases matching TRBD1. V trimming: 3 bases; J trimming: 2 bases; junction bases outside the gene matches: 12. The CDR3 covers 17 residues. CDR1 is LNHNV, CDR2 YYDKDF, per germline (reference sequence). Written as DNA, the CDR3 is TGTGCCACCAGCAGGGACACGTTGGGACAGGCAACCTACGAGCAGTACTTC. This gives the protein CATSRDTLGQATYEQYF. Using reference TRBV15 and TRBJ2-7 for the parts outside the CDR3, the full variable domain is DAMVIQNPRYQVTQFGKPVTLSCSQTLNHNVMYWYQQKSSQAPKLLFHYYDKDFNNEADTPDNFQSRRPNTSFCFLDIRSPGLGDTAMYLCATSRDTLGQATYEQYFGPGTRLTVT.

The chain is built from TRBV19 and TRBJ2-7, with 7 bases lining up with TRBD1. The CDR3 loop spans 14 amino acids. Germline CDR1 and CDR2: LNHDA and SQIVND (reference sequence). Unmatched junction bases numbered 5, after V lost 4 bases and J lost 2 bases. DNA for the CDR3: TGTGCCAGTAGTACGAAGACAGGGACCTACGAGCAGTACTTC. Its translation is CASSTKTGTYEQYF. Looking up the rest from reference TRBV19 and TRBJ2-7 gives the full variable domain: DGGITQSPKYLFRKEGQNVTLSCEQNLNHDAMYWYRQDPGQGLRLIYYSQIVNDFQKGDIAEGYSVSREKKESFPLTVTSAQKNPTAFYLCASSTKTGTYEQYFGPGTRLTVT.

V is TRBV7-9 and J is TRBJ2-3; 13 nucleotides match TRBD2. V lost 3 bases, J lost 4 bases, and 4 bases stayed unmatched. Germline V lookup: CDR1 SEHNR, CDR2 FQNEAQ (reference sequence). The CDR3 has 16 amino acids. Written as DNA, the CDR3 is TGTGCCAGCAGCTTCGGGACTAGCGGGATTGCAGATACGCAGTATTTT. Protein product: CASSFGTSGIADTQYF.

The gene calls are TRBV2 and TRBJ1-2; 9 bases line up with TRBD1. After removal of 8 bases from V and 4 bases from J, the junction contained 5 bases not matched to a gene. The CDR3 sequence is 13 residues long. CDR1 and CDR2 from the germline V gene are SNHLY and FYNNEI. The CDR3 coding sequence is TGTGCCAGCCGGGACAGGGTAATCTATGGCTACACCTTC. As protein: CASRDRVIYGYTF.

The chain links TRBV4-1 to TRBJ2-1, with 9 bases that match TRBD2. The V and J ends lost 0 bases and 9 bases, in that order; junction bases with no gene match: 24. CDR3 length: 21 amino acids. Germline V CDR1 and CDR2: MGHRA, YSYEKL. CDR3 nucleotides: TGCGCCAGCAGCCAAGATTCGGGGGGGGCCTCGGAACGCGGACTAGCGTGTGAGCAGTTCTTC. Protein sequence: CASSQDSGGASERGLACEQFF.

V usage is TRBV5-1 and J usage is TRBJ2-3, with 12 bases identical to TRBD1. The CDR3 extends over 17 amino acids. Unmatched junction bases numbered 9, after V lost 4 bases and J lost 3 bases. The germline V gene encodes CDR1 SGHRS and CDR2 YFSETQ. Written as DNA, the CDR3 is TGCGCCAGCAGCGTCCGGGACAGGGGGCGGAGAACAGATACGCAGTATTTT. As protein: CASSVRDRGRRTDTQYF.

The chain carries TRBV4-1 and TRBJ2-3; no reliable D call. Germline V CDR1 and CDR2: MGHRA, YSYEKL. This CDR3 contains 13 residues. Trimming cost V 4 bases and J 8 bases, with 13 bases left between them. CDR3 protein: CASSPLGLSTQYF. For the CDR3, the DNA is TGCGCCAGCAGCCCCTTGGGCCTAAGTACGCAGTATTTT.

The gene calls are TRBV7-3 and TRBJ2-1; D may be TRBD2 (6 bases). Trimming stripped 2 bases from V and 6 bases from J, with 14 bases between. Germline CDR1 and CDR2: SGHTA and FQGTGA. There are 15 residues in the CDR3. The CDR3 sequence: CASSLLGGDSNEQFF. In DNA form, the CDR3 reads TGTGCCAGCAGCTTATTGGGGGGAGATAGCAATGAGCAGTTCTTC.

The J gene is TRBJ2-7, the V gene TRBV11-3, with 8 bases that match TRBD2. Germline assignment: CDR1 SGHNT and CDR2 YENEEA. This CDR3 comprises 14 residues. The trim removed 5 bases at V and 4 bases at J, leaving 7 bases unmatched. The CDR3, as DNA: TGTGCCAGCAGCCTCCGGACTAGCAATTACGAGCAGTACTTC. Protein product: CASSLRTSNYEQYF.

V is TRBV27 and J is TRBJ1-2; the match to TRBD1 covers 9 bases. J gave up 7 bases and V 3 bases, and 6 bases lay outside the gene matches. The CDR3 has 14 amino acids. The V gene's germline CDR1 is MNHEY and CDR2 SMNVEV (reference sequence). CDR3 sequence: CASSFRDRVSGYTF. For the CDR3, the DNA is TGTGCCAGCAGTTTCCGGGACAGGGTCTCTGGCTACACCTTC.

The chain recombines TRBV5-1 with TRBJ2-7, with 7 positions matching TRBD2. The germline V gene has CDR1 SGHRS and CDR2 YFSETQ. The length of the CDR3 is 13 residues. The DNA for the CDR3 is TGCGCTACGCAGCGGGACGAAGACTACGAGCAGTACTTC. It translates to CATQRDEDYEQYF.

V is TRBV6-5 and J is TRBJ2-1; D is perhaps TRBD2 (5 bases). There are 15 residues in the CDR3. V lost 0 bases to trimming and J lost 6 bases, with 12 bases between them. In germline, CDR1 is MNHEY, CDR2 SVGAGI. The CDR3 sequence: CASSYSPGVGNEQFF. The CDR3 DNA reads TGTGCCAGCAGTTACTCGCCCGGGGTAGGCAATGAGCAGTTCTTC.

The CDR3 here is CASSLRTSGRYNEQFF. The DNA of the CDR3 is TGTGCCAGCAGCCTGAGGACTAGCGGGAGGTACAATGAGCAGTTCTTC. The chain employs TRBV5-6 and TRBJ2-1; 14 bases align to TRBD2. Germline V gene data show CDR1 as SGHDT and CDR2 as YYEEEE. This CDR3 is built from 16 residues. V dropped 4 bases and J dropped 4; count of bases not matched to a gene: 4.

V and J are TRBV10-3 and TRBJ2-1, with a tentative D call TRBD1 (6 bases). Deletions cut 0 bases from V and 5 bases from J, with 8 bases between. CDR1 is ENHRY and CDR2 is SYGVKD in the germline V gene. The CDR3 has 14 residues. The CDR3 coding sequence is TGTGCCATCAGTGAGTCAGGGGGAAACAATGAGCAGTTCTTC. Translating it yields CAISESGGNNEQFF.